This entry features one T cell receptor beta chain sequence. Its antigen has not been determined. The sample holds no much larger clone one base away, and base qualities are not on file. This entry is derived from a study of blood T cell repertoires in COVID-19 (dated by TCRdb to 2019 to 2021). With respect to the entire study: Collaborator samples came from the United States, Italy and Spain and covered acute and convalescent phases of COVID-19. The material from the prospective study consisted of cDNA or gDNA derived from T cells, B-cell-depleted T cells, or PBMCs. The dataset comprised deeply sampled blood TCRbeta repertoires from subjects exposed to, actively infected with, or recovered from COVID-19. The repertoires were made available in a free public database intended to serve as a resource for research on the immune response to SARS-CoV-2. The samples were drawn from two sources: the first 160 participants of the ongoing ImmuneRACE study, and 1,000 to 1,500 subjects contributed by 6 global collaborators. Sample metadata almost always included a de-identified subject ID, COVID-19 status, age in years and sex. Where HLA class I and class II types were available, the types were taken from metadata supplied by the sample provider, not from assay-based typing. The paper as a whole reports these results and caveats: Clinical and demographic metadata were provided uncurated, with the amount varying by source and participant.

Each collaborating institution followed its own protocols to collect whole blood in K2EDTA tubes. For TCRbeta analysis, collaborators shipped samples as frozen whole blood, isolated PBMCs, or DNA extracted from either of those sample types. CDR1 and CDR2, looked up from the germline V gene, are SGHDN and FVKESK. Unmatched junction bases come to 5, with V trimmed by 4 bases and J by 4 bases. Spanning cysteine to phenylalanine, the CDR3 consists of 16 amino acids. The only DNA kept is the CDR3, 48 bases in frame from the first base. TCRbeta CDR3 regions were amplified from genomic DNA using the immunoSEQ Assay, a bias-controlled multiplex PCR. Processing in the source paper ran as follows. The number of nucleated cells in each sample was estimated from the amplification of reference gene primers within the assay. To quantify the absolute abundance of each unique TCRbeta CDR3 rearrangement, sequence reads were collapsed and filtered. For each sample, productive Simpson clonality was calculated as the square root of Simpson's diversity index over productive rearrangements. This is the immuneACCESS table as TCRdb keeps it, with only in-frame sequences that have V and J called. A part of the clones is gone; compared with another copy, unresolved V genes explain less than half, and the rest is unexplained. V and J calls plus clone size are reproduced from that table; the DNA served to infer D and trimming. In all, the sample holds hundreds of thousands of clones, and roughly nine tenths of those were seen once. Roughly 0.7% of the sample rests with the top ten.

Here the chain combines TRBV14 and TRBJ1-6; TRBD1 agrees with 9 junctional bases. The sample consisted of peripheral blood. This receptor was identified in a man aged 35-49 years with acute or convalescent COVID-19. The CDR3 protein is CASSPTGGKYNSPLHF. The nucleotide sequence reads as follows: TGTGCCAGCAGCCCGACAGGGGGAAAATATAATTCACCCCTCCACTTT.